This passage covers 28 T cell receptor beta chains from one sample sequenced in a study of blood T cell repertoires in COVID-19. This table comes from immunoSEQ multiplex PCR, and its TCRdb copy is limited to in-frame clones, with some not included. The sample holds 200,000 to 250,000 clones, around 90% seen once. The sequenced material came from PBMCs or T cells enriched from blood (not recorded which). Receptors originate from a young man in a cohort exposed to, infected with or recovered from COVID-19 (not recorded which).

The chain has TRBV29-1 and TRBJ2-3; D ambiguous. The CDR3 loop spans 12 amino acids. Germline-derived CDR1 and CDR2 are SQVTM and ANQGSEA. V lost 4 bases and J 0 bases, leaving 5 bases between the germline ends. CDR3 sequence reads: CSVVGSTDTQYF. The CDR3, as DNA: TGCAGCGTTGTCGGGAGCACAGATACGCAGTATTTT.

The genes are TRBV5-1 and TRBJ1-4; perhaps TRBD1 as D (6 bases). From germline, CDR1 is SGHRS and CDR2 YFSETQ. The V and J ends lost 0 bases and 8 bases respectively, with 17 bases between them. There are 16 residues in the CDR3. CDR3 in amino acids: CASSLEVGGAQEKLFF. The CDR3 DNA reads TGCGCCAGCAGCTTGGAGGTCGGGGGGGCCCAGGAAAAACTGTTTTTT.

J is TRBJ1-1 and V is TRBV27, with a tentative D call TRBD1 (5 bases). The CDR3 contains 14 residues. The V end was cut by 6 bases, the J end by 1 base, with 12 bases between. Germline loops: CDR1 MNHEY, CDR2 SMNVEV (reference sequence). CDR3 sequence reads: CASSAGLRNTEAFF. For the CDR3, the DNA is TGTGCCAGCAGCGCAGGGTTAAGGAACACTGAAGCTTTCTTT.

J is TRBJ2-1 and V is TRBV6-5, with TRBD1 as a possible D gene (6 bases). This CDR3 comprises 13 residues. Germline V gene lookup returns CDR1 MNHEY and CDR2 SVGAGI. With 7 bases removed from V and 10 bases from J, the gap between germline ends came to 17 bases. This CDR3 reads CASTFDRLGEQFF. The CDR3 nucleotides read TGTGCCAGCACCTTCGACAGGCTCGGAGAGCAGTTCTTC.

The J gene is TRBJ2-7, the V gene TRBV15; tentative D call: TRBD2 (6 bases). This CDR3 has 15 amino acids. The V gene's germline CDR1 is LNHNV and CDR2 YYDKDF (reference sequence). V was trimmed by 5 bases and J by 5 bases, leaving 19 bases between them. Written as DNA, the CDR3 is TGTGCCACCAGCCCACTAGCTCAAAGAGGGGACGAGCAGTACTTC. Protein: CATSPLAQRGDEQYF.

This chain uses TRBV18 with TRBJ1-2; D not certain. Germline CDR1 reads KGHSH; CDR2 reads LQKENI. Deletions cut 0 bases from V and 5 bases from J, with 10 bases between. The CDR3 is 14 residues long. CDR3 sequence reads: CASSPPSDPYGYTF. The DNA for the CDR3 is TGTGCCAGCTCACCACCGTCAGATCCTTATGGCTACACCTTC.

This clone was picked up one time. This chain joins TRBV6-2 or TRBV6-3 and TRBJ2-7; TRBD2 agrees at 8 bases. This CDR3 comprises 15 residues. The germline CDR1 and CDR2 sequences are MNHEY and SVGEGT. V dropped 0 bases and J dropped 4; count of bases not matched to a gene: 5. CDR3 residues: CASSYSPGGEYEQYF. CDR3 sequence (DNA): TGTGCCAGCAGTTACTCGCCGGGAGGGGAATACGAGCAGTACTTC.

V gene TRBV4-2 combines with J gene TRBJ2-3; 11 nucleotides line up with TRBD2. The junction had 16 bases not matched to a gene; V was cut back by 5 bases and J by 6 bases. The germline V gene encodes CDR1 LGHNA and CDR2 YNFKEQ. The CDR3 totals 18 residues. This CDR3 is CASSETPLAGGGRDTQYF. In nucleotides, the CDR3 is TGTGCCAGCAGCGAGACACCTCTAGCGGGAGGCGGAAGGGATACGCAGTATTTT.

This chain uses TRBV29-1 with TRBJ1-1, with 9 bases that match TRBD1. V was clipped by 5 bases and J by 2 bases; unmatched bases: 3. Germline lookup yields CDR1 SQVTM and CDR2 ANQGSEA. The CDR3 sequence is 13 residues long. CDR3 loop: CSVSQGANTEAFF. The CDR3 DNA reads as TGCAGCGTTTCACAGGGGGCAAACACTGAAGCTTTCTTT.

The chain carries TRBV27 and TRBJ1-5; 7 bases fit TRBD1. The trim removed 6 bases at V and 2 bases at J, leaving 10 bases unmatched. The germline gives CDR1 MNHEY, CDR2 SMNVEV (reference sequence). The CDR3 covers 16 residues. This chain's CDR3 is CASSPRQGGGNQPQHF. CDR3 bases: TGTGCCAGCAGCCCGCGACAGGGTGGGGGCAATCAGCCCCAGCATTTT.

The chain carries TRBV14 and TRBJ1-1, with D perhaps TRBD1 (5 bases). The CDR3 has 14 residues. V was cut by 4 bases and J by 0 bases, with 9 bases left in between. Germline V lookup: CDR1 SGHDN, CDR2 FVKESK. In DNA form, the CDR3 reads TGTGCCAGCAGCCTCGCAGGGCTGAACACTGAAGCTTTCTTT. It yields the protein CASSLAGLNTEAFF.

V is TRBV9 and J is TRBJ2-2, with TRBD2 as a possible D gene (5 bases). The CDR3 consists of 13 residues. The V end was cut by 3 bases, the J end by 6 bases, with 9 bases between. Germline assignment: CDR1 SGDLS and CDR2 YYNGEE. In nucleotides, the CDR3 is TGTGCCAGCAGCGCCGGGGAGCCCGGGGAGCTGTTTTTT. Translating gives CASSAGEPGELFF.

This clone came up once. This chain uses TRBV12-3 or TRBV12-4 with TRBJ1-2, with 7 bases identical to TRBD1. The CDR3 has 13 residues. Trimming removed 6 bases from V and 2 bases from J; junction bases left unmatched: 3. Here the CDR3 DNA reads TGTGCCAGCAGCCCGACAGGGAACTATGGCTACACCTTC. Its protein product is CASSPTGNYGYTF.

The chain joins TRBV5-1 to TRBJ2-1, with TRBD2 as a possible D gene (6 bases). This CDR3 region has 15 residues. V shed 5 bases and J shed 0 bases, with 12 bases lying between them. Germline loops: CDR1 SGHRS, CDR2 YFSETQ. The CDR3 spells CASRRSGLSYNEQFF. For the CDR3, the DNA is TGCGCCAGCAGACGTAGCGGTCTCTCCTACAATGAGCAGTTCTTC.

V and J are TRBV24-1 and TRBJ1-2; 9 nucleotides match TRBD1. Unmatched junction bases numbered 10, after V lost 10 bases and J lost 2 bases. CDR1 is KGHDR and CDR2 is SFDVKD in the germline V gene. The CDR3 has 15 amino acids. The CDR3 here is CATLPSGTGNYGYTF. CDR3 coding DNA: TGTGCCACTTTACCGTCCGGGACAGGGAACTATGGCTACACCTTC.

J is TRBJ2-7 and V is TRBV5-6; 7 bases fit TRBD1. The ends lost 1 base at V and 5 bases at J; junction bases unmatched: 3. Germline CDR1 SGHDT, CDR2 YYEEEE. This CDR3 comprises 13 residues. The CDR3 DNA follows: TGTGCCAGCAGCTTGTCAGGGGGTCACGAGCAGTACTTC. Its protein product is CASSLSGGHEQYF. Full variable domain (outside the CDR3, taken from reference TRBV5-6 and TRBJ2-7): DAGVTQSPTHLIKTRGQQVTLRCSPKSGHDTVSWYQQALGQGPQFIFQYYEEEERQRGNFPDRFSGHQFPNYSSELNVNALLLGDSALYLCASSLSGGHEQYFGPGTRLTVT.

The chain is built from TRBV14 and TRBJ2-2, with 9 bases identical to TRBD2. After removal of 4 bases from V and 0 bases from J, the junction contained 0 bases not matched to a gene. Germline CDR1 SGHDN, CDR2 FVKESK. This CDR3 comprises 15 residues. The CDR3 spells CASSPSGTNTGELFF. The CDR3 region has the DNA TGTGCCAGCAGCCCTAGCGGGACGAACACCGGGGAGCTGTTTTTT.

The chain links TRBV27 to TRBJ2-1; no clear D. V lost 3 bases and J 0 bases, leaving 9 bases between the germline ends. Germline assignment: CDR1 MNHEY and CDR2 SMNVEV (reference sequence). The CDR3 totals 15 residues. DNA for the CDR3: TGTGCCAGCAGTTTGACTCCGAGCTCCTACAATGAGCAGTTCTTC. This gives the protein CASSLTPSSYNEQFF.

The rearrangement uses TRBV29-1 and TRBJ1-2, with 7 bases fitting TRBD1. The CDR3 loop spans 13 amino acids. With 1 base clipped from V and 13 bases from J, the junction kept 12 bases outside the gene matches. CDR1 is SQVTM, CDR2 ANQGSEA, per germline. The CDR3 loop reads CSVEGGDRVLSTF. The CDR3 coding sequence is TGCAGCGTTGAAGGTGGAGACAGGGTATTATCCACCTTC.

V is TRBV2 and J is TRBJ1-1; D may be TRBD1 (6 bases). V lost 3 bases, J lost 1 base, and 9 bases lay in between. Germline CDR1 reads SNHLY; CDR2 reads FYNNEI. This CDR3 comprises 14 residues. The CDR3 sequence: CASSEGAGNTEAFF. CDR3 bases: TGTGCCAGCAGTGAGGGGGCAGGGAACACTGAAGCTTTCTTT.

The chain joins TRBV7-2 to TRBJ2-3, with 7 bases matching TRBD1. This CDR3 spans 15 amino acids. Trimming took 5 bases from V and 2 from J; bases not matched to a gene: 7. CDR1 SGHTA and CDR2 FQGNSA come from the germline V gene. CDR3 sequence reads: CASSAHRGATDTQYF. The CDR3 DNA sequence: TGTGCCAGCAGCGCCCACAGGGGAGCCACAGATACGCAGTATTTT. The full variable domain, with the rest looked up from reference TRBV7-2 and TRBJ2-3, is GAGVSQSPSNKVTEKGKDVELRCDPISGHTALYWYRQSLGQGLEFLIYFQGNSAPDKSGLPSDRFSAERTGGSVSTLTIQRTQQEDSAVYLCASSAHRGATDTQYFGPGTRLTVL.

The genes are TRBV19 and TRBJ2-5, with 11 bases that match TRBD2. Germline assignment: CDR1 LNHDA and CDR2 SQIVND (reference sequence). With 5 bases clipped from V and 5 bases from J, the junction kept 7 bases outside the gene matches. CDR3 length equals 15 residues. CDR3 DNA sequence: TGTGCCAGTAGTGTGTCTAGCGGGAGGATGGAGACCCAGTACTTC. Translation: CASSVSSGRMETQYF. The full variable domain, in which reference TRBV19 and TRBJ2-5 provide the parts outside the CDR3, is DGGITQSPKYLFRKEGQNVTLSCEQNLNHDAMYWYRQDPGQGLRLIYYSQIVNDFQKGDIAEGYSVSREKKESFPLTVTSAQKNPTAFYLCASSVSSGRMETQYFGPGTRLLVL.

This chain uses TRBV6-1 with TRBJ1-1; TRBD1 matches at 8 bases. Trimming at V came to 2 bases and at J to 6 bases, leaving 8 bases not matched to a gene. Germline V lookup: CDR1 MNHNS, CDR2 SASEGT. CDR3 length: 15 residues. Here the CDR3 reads CASSEPGQVLSEAFF. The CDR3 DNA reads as TGTGCCAGCAGTGAACCGGGACAGGTATTGTCTGAAGCTTTCTTT.

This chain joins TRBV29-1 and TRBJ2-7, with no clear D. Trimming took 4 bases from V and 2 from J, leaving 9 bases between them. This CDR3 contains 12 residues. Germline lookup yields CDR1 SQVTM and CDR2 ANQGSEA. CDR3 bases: TGCAGCGTTGCTTTTACAGCCTACGAGCAGTACTTC. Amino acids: CSVAFTAYEQYF.

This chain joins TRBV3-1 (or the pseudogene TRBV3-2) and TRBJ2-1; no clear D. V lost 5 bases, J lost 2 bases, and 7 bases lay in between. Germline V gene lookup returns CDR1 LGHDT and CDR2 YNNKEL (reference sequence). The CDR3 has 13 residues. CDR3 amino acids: CASSSLPYNEQFF. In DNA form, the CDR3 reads TGTGCCAGCAGCAGCCTTCCCTACAATGAGCAGTTCTTC.

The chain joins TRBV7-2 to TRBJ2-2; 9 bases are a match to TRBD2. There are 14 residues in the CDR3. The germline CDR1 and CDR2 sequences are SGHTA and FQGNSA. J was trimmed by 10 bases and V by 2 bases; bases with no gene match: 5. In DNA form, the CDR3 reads TGTGCCAGCAGCTTACTAGCGGGATATGAGGAGCTGTTTTTT. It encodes CASSLLAGYEELFF.

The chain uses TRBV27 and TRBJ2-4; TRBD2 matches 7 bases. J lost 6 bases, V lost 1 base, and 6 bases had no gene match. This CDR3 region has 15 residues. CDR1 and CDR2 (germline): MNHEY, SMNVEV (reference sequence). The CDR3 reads CASSLLGGWGNIQYF. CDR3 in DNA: TGTGCCAGCAGTTTATTGGGAGGGTGGGGAAACATTCAGTACTTC.

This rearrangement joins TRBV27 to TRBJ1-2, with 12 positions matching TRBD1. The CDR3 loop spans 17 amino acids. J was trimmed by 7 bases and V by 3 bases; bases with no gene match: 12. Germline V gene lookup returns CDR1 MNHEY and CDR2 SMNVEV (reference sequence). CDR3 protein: CASSFGTGGPVSGGYTF. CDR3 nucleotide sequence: TGTGCCAGCAGTTTCGGGACAGGGGGCCCAGTCTCCGGTGGCTACACCTTC.